The next 5 T cell receptor beta chains were all read from a single sample in a study of identifying expanded T cells in peripheral blood. Generated by immunoSEQ multiplex PCR, the TCRdb table keeps only in-frame clones and is missing some. This sample yields 100,000 or so clones, of which around 90% are seen a single time; less than 7% belongs to the top ten. What was sequenced was blood. These receptors originate from a person between 18 and 75 years old in good health.

The rearrangement joins TRBV5-8 to TRBJ2-1; 8 bases line up with TRBD2. Germline loops: CDR1 SGHTS, CDR2 YDEGEE. J was trimmed by 10 bases and V by 4 bases; bases with no gene match: 10. The CDR3 is 14 residues long. Here the CDR3 reads CASSPGGWSSEQFF. The CDR3 DNA follows: TGTGCCAGCAGCCCGGGGGGGTGGAGTTCAGAGCAGTTCTTC.

The CDR3 loop reads CASSLPTGGSHEQYF. The CDR3 DNA reads as TGTGCCAGCAGCTTACCGACAGGGGGCTCGCACGAGCAGTACTTC. The chain has TRBV7-2 and TRBJ2-7, with 10 bases that match TRBD1. CDR1 and CDR2 from the germline V gene are SGHTA and FQGNSA. This CDR3 has 15 amino acids. V was pared by 2 bases and J by 5 bases, with 6 bases of the junction left unmatched.

The chain has TRBV9 and TRBJ2-7, with D unresolved. The V gene lost 0 bases and the J gene lost 4 bases, with 8 bases spanning the gap. The germline V gene has CDR1 SGDLS and CDR2 YYNGEE. The CDR3 runs to 13 residues. The CDR3 sequence is CASSVGDGYEQYF. The CDR3 region has the DNA TGTGCCAGCAGCGTAGGGGATGGGTACGAGCAGTACTTC. Full variable domain (rest looked up from reference TRBV9 and TRBJ2-7): DSGVTQTPKHLITATGQRVTLRCSPRSGDLSVYWYQQSLDQGLQFLIQYYNGEERAKGNILERFSAQQFPDLHSELNLSSLELGDSALYFCASSVGDGYEQYFGPGTRLTVT.

The V gene is TRBV5-4, the J gene TRBJ1-2, with D uncertain. Germline CDR1 reads SGHNT; CDR2 reads YYREEE (reference sequence). The CDR3 is 16 residues long. Trimming removed 0 bases from V and 5 bases from J, with 17 bases in between. In DNA form, the CDR3 reads TGTGCCAGCAGCTTGGCCAATGAGGGATTGAATTATGGCTACACCTTC. Translating it yields CASSLANEGLNYGYTF.

This clone was seen once. This chain connects TRBV6-5 to TRBJ2-7, with D tentatively TRBD1 or TRBD2 (5 bases each). The CDR3 runs to 14 residues. The germline CDR1 and CDR2 sequences are MNHEY and SVGAGI. V was clipped by 2 bases and J by 6 bases, with 14 bases between them. The CDR3 nucleotides read TGTGCCAGCAGTTACACGCCCTCTGGGGGCGAGCAGTACTTC. It codes for CASSYTPSGGEQYF.